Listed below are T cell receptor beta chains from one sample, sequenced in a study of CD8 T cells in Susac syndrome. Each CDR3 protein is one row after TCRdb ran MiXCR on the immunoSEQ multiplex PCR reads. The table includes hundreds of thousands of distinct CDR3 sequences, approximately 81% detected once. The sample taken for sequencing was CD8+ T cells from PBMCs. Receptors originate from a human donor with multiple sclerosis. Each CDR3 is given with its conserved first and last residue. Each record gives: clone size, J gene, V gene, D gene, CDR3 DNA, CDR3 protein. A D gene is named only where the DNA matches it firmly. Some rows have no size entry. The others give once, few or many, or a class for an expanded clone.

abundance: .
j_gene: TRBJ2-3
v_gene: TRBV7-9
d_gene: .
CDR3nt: TGTGCCAGCAGCGCCTATCGGACAGATACGCAGTATTTT
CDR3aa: CASSAYRTDTQYF

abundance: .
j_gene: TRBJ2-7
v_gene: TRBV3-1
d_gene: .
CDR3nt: TGTGCCAGCAGCCAAGACGGGCTGAGGCAGTTCGACGAGCAGTACTTC
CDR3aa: CASSQDGLRQFDEQYF

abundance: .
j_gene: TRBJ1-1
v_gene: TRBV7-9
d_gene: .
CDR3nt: TGTGCCAGCAGCTCCAACAGGGAGGTGAACACTGAAGCTTTCTTT
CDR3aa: CASSSNREVNTEAFF

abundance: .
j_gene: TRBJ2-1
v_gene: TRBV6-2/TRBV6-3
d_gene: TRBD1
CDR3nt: TGTGCCAGCAGGGGGACAGGGGAAGGACCCCTGGATGAGCAGTTCTTC
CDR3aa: CASRGTGEGPLDEQFF

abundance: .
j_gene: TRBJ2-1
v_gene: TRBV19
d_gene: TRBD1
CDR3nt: TGTGCCAGTAGTATTTATAGGGGGCTACTAAGGGCTAGCCGTTCATACAATGAGCAGTTCTTC
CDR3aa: CASSIYRGLLRASRSYNEQFF

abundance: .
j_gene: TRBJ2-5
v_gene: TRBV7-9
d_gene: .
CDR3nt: TGTGCCAGCAGCCAACCTACGACCCGGATATTACAAGAGACCCAGTACTTC
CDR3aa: CASSQPTTRILQETQYF

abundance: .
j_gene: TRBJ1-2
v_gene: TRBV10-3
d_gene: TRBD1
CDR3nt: TGTGCCATCAGAGGGACAGAGGCCTATGGCTACACCTTC
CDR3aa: CAIRGTEAYGYTF

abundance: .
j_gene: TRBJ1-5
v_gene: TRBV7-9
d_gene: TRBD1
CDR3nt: TGTGCCAGCAGCGGACAGGGGGCCCCCAATCAGCCCCAGCATTTT
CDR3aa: CASSGQGAPNQPQHF

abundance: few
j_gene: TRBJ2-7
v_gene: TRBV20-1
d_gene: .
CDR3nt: TGCAGTGCTAGTGGCCGGGGGAACTCCTACGAGCAGTACTTC
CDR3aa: CSASGRGNSYEQYF

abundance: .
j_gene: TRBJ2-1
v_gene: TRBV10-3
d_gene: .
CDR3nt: TGTGCCATCAAGCCAGGGAACTCCTACAATGAGCAGTTCTTC
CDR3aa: CAIKPGNSYNEQFF

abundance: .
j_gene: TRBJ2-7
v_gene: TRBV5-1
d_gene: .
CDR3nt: TGCGCCAGCAAATGGGCCTCGGATTACGAGCAGTACTTC
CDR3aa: CASKWASDYEQYF

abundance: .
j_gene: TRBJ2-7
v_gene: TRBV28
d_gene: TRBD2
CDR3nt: TGTGCCAGCAGTTTAGAGCGGGGCTACGAGCAGTACTTC
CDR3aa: CASSLERGYEQYF

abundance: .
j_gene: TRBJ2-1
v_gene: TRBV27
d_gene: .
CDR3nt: TGTGCCAGCACCTACGTGGGGGGAGCCAATGAGCAGTTCTTC
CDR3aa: CASTYVGGANEQFF

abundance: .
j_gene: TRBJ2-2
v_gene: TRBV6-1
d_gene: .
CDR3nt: TGTGCCAGCAGCCTCTGGACGACGAACGGGAACACCGGGGAGCTGTTTTTT
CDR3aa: CASSLWTTNGNTGELFF

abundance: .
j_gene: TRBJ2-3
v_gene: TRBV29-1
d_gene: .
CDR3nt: TGCAGCGTTGACTGGGAAGGGGGGCAGTATTTT
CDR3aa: CSVDWEGGQYF

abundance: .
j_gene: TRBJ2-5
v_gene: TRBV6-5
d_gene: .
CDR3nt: TGTGCCAGCAGTTCCCGTCGCGGGAGAGGGGGAGAGACCCAGTACTTC
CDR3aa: CASSSRRGRGGETQYF

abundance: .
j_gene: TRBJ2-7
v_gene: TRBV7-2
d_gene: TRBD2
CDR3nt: TGTGCCAGCAGCTTATTTTCTTGGGAGGGTCCATGGGAGCAGTACTTC
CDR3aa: CASSLFSWEGPWEQYF